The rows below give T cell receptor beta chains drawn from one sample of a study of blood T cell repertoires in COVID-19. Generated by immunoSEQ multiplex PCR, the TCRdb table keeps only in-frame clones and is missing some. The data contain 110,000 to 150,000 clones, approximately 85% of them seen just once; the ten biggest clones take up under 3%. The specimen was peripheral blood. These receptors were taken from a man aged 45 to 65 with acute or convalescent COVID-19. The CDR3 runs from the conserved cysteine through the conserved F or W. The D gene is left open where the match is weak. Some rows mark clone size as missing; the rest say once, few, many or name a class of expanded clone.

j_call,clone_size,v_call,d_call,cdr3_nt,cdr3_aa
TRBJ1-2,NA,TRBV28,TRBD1,TGTGCCAGCAGGAAGCTACAGGGGTCTGGCTACACCTTC,CASRKLQGSGYTF
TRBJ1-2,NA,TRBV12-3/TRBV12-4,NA,TGTGCCAGCAGTTTAGCTGCGCAGGAGGTGACCTTC,CASSLAAQEVTF
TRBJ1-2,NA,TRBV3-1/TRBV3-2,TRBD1,TGTGCCAGCAGCCTTTGGACAGGGAACTATGGCTACACCTTC,CASSLWTGNYGYTF
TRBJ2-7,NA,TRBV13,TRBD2,TGTGCCAGCAGCTACGGGACTAGCGGGAGGGCCGTGGCTCAGACCGAGCAGTACTTC,CASSYGTSGRAVAQTEQYF
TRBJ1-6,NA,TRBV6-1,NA,TGTGCCAGCAGTGAGATACGAGAGGCGGGTTCACCCCTCCACTTT,CASSEIREAGSPLHF
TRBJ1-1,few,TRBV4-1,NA,TGCGCCAGCAGCCCCCGCAGGGAGGGCACTGAAGCTTTCTTT,CASSPRREGTEAFF
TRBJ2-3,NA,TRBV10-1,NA,TGCGCCAGCAGGTCGGGGGGCACAGATACGCAGTATTTT,CASRSGGTDTQYF
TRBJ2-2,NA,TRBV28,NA,TGTGCCAGCAGTGGGGGGGGCGGCACCGGGGAGCTGTTTTTT,CASSGGGGTGELFF
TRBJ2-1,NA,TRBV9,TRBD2,TGTGCCAGCAGCCTAGCGGGGATCTACAATGAGCAGTTCTTC,CASSLAGIYNEQFF
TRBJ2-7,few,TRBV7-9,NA,TGTGCCAGCAGTAAACAGGCCCCCGGAGTGGACGAGCAGTACTTC,CASSKQAPGVDEQYF
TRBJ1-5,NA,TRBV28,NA,TGTGCCAGCAGTAGTCGACAGTTAGGGGATCAGCCCCAGCATTTT,CASSSRQLGDQPQHF
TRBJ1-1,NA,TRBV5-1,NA,TGCGCCAGCAGCTTGGCCTACAGATTGAACACTGAAGCTTTCTTT,CASSLAYRLNTEAFF
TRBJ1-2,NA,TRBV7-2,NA,TGTGCCAGCAGCGTAACACAGGGCTGGGGCTACACCTTC,CASSVTQGWGYTF
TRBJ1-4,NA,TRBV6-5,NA,TGTGCCAGCAAGACAGCAACTAATGAAAAACTGTTTTTT,CASKTATNEKLFF
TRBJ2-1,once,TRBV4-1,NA,TGCGCCAGCAGCCAAGGGAGCAGGGGTGATGAGCAGTTCTTC,CASSQGSRGDEQFF
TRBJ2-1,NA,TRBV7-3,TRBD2,TGTGCCAGCAGCCGATATTCCGGCTATGGCGGGGGGGACAATGAGCAGTTCTTC,CASSRYSGYGGGDNEQFF
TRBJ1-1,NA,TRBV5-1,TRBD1,TGCGCCAGCAGTTCTACAGGGGGAAGGGGCACTGAAGCTTTCTTT,CASSSTGGRGTEAFF
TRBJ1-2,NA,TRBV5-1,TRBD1,TGCGCCAGCAGCGTCGCTACAGCACAGGGGGGGCATGGCTACACCTTC,CASSVATAQGGHGYTF
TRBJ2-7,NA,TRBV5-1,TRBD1,TGCGCCAGCAGCTCGATGGGACAGGGGACGGGATCCTACGAGCAGTACTTC,CASSSMGQGTGSYEQYF